Shown below are 27 T cell receptor beta chains from a single sample sequenced in a study of cytomegalovirus exposure and HLA in healthy donors. Only in-frame clones appear in the TCRdb table, and some are missing; sequencing was by immunoSEQ multiplex PCR. The table has some 140,000 clones, 89% seen once. The sequencing input was PBMCs. All receptors come from a young woman in good health and CMV-seropositive.

This clone showed up just once. The chain has TRBV14 and TRBJ1-6; 7 bases match TRBD1. Per the germline V gene, CDR1 is SGHDN and CDR2 is FVKESK. This CDR3 is 17 amino acids long. The V segment lost 4 bases and the J segment 10 bases; nucleotides outside the gene matches: 16. For the CDR3, the DNA is TGTGCCAGCAGCCCTAACTTGACGACAGGGAAGGGCTCACCCCTCCACTTT. Translated, it gives CASSPNLTTGKGSPLHF.

CDR3 in amino acids: CASSPSRGSGETQYF. For the CDR3, the DNA is TGTGCCAGCAGTCCCTCTCGGGGTAGTGGAGAGACCCAGTACTTC. This chain connects TRBV6-5 to TRBJ2-5; perhaps TRBD2 as D (5 bases). Trimming cost V 5 bases and J 4 bases, with 17 bases left between them. The CDR3 has 15 amino acids. In germline, CDR1 is MNHEY, CDR2 SVGAGI.

The chain joins TRBV7-7 to TRBJ2-1; TRBD1 aligns across 11 bases. The CDR3 spans 15 residues. Losses at the gene ends were 3 bases for V and 8 bases for J; bases not matched to a gene: 6. The germline gives CDR1 SSHAT, CDR2 FNYEAQ (reference sequence). The CDR3 DNA follows: TGTGCCAGCAGCTTGGGACAGGGGGTCGGCGATGAGCAGTTCTTC. Translating it yields CASSLGQGVGDEQFF.

This clone has only a few counts. The J gene is TRBJ2-7, the V gene TRBV6-8; TRBD2 matches at 10 bases. The CDR3 runs 14 residues. Germline V CDR1 and CDR2: MNHGY, SAAAGT. Unmatched junction bases numbered 5, after V lost 4 bases and J lost 5 bases. CDR3 residues: CASSWGTSVHEQYF. CDR3 in DNA: TGTGCCAGCAGTTGGGGGACTAGCGTGCACGAGCAGTACTTC.

The chain combines TRBV30 with TRBJ2-7; a weak D match, TRBD2 (7 bases). The V gene's germline CDR1 is GTSNPN and CDR2 SVGIG (reference sequence). The CDR3 length is 15 residues. With 1 base removed from V and 0 bases from J, the gap between germline ends came to 13 bases. The CDR3 DNA is TGTGCCTGGAGTGACTCCGGGGGGCCCTCCTACGAGCAGTACTTC. Translation gives CAWSDSGGPSYEQYF.

J is TRBJ1-3 and V is TRBV12-5; D unclear. Germline V lookup: CDR1 LGHNT, CDR2 FRNRAP. V was clipped by 5 bases and J by 0 bases, with 5 bases between them. The CDR3 is 13 amino acids. The CDR3 coding sequence is TGTGCTAGTGGTCCCAGCTCTGGAAACACCATATATTTT. Amino acids: CASGPSSGNTIYF. The full variable domain, completed using reference TRBV12-5 and TRBJ1-3, is DARVTQTPRHKVTEMGQEVTMRCQPILGHNTVFWYRQTMMQGLELLAYFRNRAPLDDSGMPKDRFSAEMPDATLATLKIQPSEPRDSAVYFCASGPSSGNTIYFGEGSWLTVV.

The chain carries TRBV7-2 and TRBJ2-5; D call uncertain. Looked up from germline, CDR1 is SGHTA and CDR2 is FQGNSA. V dropped 4 bases and J dropped 4 bases, with 13 bases sitting between them. The CDR3 contains 14 residues. DNA of the CDR3: TGTGCCAGCAGCTCGAGACTGCCCCCAGAGACCCAGTACTTC. As protein: CASSSRLPPETQYF.

The chain employs TRBV5-1 and TRBJ2-6, with D tentatively TRBD2 (7 bases). The CDR3 is 18 amino acids. Germline V gene data show CDR1 as SGHRS and CDR2 as YFSETQ. V lost 8 bases and J lost 1, with 22 bases in between. CDR3 in amino acids: CASSIRGTTSSGANVLTF. CDR3 in DNA: TGCGCCAGTTCTATTAGGGGGACTACTTCTTCTGGGGCCAACGTCCTGACTTTC.

The chain uses TRBV5-6 and TRBJ2-7; 9 bases map to TRBD2. The V gene end was trimmed by 0 bases and the J gene end by 2 bases; junction bases not matched to a gene: 6. This CDR3 has 16 amino acids. From germline, CDR1 is SGHDT and CDR2 YYEEEE. CDR3 nucleotide sequence: TGTGCCAGCAGCTTGGTTGCGGGGGGGCCCCCCTACGAGCAGTACTTC. As protein: CASSLVAGGPPYEQYF.

The gene calls are TRBV15 and TRBJ1-1; TRBD1 agrees at 7 bases. Trimming removed 1 base from V and 4 bases from J; junction bases left unmatched: 6. This CDR3 contains 15 residues. Germline lookup yields CDR1 LNHNV and CDR2 YYDKDF (reference sequence). CDR3 sequence: CATSRATGSGTEAFF. Written as DNA, the CDR3 is TGTGCCACCAGCAGAGCGACAGGGTCGGGCACTGAAGCTTTCTTT.

This clone has only one observation. The CDR3 here is CASSRRDRPPYGYTF. The DNA for the CDR3 is TGTGCCAGCAGTCGCAGGGACAGACCACCCTATGGCTACACCTTC. V usage is TRBV2 and J usage is TRBJ1-2, with 7 bases aligning to TRBD1. Germline V CDR1 and CDR2: SNHLY, FYNNEI. The V segment lost 5 bases and the J segment 4 bases; nucleotides outside the gene matches: 10. The CDR3 loop spans 15 amino acids. Variable domain in full (rest from reference TRBV2 and TRBJ1-2): EPEVTQTPSHQVTQMGQEVILRCVPISNHLYFYWYRQILGQKVEFLVSFYNNEISEKSEIFDDQFSVERPDGSNFTLKIRSTKLEDSAMYFCASSRRDRPPYGYTFGSGTRLTVV.

The V gene is TRBV9, the J gene TRBJ1-1; maybe TRBD1 (6 bases). Germline assignment: CDR1 SGDLS and CDR2 YYNGEE. V gave up 0 bases and J gave up 5 bases, with 11 bases separating them. The length of the CDR3 is 14 residues. Here the CDR3 reads CASSVDQGSTEAFF. The CDR3 DNA sequence: TGTGCCAGCAGCGTAGATCAGGGGAGTACTGAAGCTTTCTTT.

This clone has only a few counts. J is TRBJ1-2 and V is TRBV7-9, with D possibly TRBD1 on 5 matching bases. Between the trimmed V and J ends, which lost 3 bases and 6 bases, there was a span of 14 bases. The CDR3 is 14 amino acids. CDR1 and CDR2 (germline): SEHNR, FQNEAQ (reference sequence). The CDR3 region has the DNA TGTGCCAGCAGCTTGGACTTTGGAGGGGATGGCTACACCTTC. As protein: CASSLDFGGDGYTF.

The V and J genes are TRBV30 and TRBJ2-5, with 10 bases lining up with TRBD2. CDR1 and CDR2 (germline): GTSNPN, SVGIG (reference sequence). The CDR3 covers 14 residues. The V segment lost 2 bases and the J segment 3 bases; nucleotides outside the gene matches: 3. CDR3 sequence reads: CAWSSGLAKETQYF. DNA of the CDR3: TGTGCCTGGAGTTCGGGACTAGCGAAAGAGACCCAGTACTTC.

V and J are TRBV9 and TRBJ2-5, with D perhaps matching TRBD2 (7 bases). Germline V gene lookup returns CDR1 SGDLS and CDR2 YYNGEE. Trimming pared 2 bases from V and 4 bases from J, leaving 12 bases between. This CDR3 region has 14 residues. CDR3 sequence (DNA): TGTGCCAGCAGCGTGGCAGGGGAGGGAGAGACCCAGTACTTC. Protein product: CASSVAGEGETQYF.

The genes are TRBV7-2 and TRBJ1-1; tentatively, D is TRBD1 (5 bases). From germline, CDR1 is SGHTA and CDR2 FQGNSA. V lost 5 bases and J 1 base, leaving 11 bases between the germline ends. CDR3 length: 14 amino acids. CDR3 in amino acids: CASSTRTPNTEAFF. The DNA for the CDR3 is TGTGCCAGCAGCACCAGGACACCGAACACTGAAGCTTTCTTT.

This clone showed up just once. V is TRBV7-2 and J is TRBJ1-6; D ambiguous. Trimming shortened V by 1 base and J by 12 bases, and 10 bases separated the two germline ends. CDR3 length: 13 amino acids. The V gene's germline CDR1 is SGHTA and CDR2 FQGNSA. CDR3 in DNA: TGTGCCAGCAGCTTAGGCGGCAGTGAACCCCTCCACTTT. Translating gives CASSLGGSEPLHF.

This sequence joins TRBV7-8 and TRBJ1-5; TRBD1 agrees at 9 bases. This CDR3 comprises 17 residues. Germline CDR1 is SGHVS and CDR2 is FQNEAQ. J was trimmed by 5 bases and V by 5 bases; bases with no gene match: 13. CDR3 nucleotides: TGTGCCAGCAGCCCCGCCCGAGGGACAGGGAACGATCAGCCCCAGCATTTT. Its translation is CASSPARGTGNDQPQHF.

J is TRBJ1-2 and V is TRBV6-5, with TRBD1 matching 8 bases. The trim removed 5 bases at V and 3 bases at J, leaving 5 bases unmatched. The CDR3 length is 14 residues. Germline V gene lookup returns CDR1 MNHEY and CDR2 SVGAGI. The CDR3 sequence is CASSRNRGDYGYTF. CDR3 nucleotides: TGTGCCAGCAGTAGAAACAGGGGGGACTATGGCTACACCTTC.

The rearrangement links TRBV30 to TRBJ1-2, with 7 bases aligning to TRBD1. In germline, CDR1 is GTSNPN, CDR2 SVGIG (reference sequence). This CDR3 has 14 amino acids. J gave up 3 bases and V 3 bases, and 7 bases lay outside the gene matches. CDR3 amino acids: CAWRRGRGDYGYTF. CDR3 coding DNA: TGTGCCTGGAGGAGAGGCAGGGGGGACTATGGCTACACCTTC.

The chain combines TRBV9 with TRBJ2-5; TRBD2 matches 10 bases. CDR3 size: 16 residues. V trimming: 0 bases; J trimming: 5 bases; junction bases outside the gene matches: 7. Germline CDR1 is SGDLS and CDR2 is YYNGEE. For the CDR3, the DNA is TGTGCCAGCAGCGTAGGTCAGCGGGGGGGCCGGGAGACCCAGTACTTC. This encodes CASSVGQRGGRETQYF.

V is TRBV6-5 and J is TRBJ1-6, with D uncertain. The CDR3 contains 15 residues. V was clipped by 5 bases and J by 7 bases, with 15 bases between them. Germline V gene sequence: CDR1 MNHEY, CDR2 SVGAGI. The CDR3 DNA reads as TGTGCCAGCAGTCCCTTGCAGGTTCAAAATTCACCCCTCCACTTT. It specifies CASSPLQVQNSPLHF.

V is TRBV5-1 and J is TRBJ1-1, with D unclear. Trimming shortened V by 7 bases and J by 1 base, and 17 bases separated the two germline ends. The CDR3 sequence is 15 residues long. Germline loops: CDR1 SGHRS, CDR2 YFSETQ. The CDR3 region has the DNA TGCGCCAGCGCAACAAACTCGAGAGGGAACACTGAAGCTTTCTTT. It codes for CASATNSRGNTEAFF. The full variable domain, in which reference TRBV5-1 and TRBJ1-1 provide the parts outside the CDR3, is KAGVTQTPRYLIKTRGQQVTLSCSPISGHRSVSWYQQTPGQGLQFLFEYFSETQRNKGNFPGRFSGRQFSNSRSEMNVSTLELGDSALYLCASATNSRGNTEAFFGQGTRLTVV.

The chain carries TRBV9 and TRBJ2-1, with 7 bases fitting TRBD2. V lost 0 bases and J lost 7; bases outside the gene matches: 10. The CDR3 covers 16 residues. Germline loops: CDR1 SGDLS, CDR2 YYNGEE. Here the CDR3 reads CASSVAGSGGDNEQFF. CDR3 in DNA: TGTGCCAGCAGCGTAGCTGGGTCGGGGGGTGATAATGAGCAGTTCTTC.

The CDR3 spells CASSLDSNQPQHF. The CDR3 DNA reads as TGTGCCAGCAGCTTAGACAGTAATCAGCCCCAGCATTTT. The chain couples TRBV7-2 to TRBJ1-5, with D unresolved. Trimming pared 1 base from V and 4 bases from J, leaving 5 bases between. Germline CDR1 reads SGHTA; CDR2 reads FQGNSA. The length of the CDR3 is 13 residues.

CDR3 loop: CASGLAGVNYGYTF. For the CDR3, the DNA is TGTGCTAGTGGTTTGGCAGGGGTTAACTATGGCTACACCTTC. This sequence joins TRBV12-5 and TRBJ1-2; maybe TRBD1 (6 bases). The germline V gene encodes CDR1 LGHNT and CDR2 FRNRAP. Between the trimmed V and J ends, which lost 1 base and 1 base, there was a span of 7 bases. The CDR3 is 14 amino acids.

The table lists this clone with a few counts. This chain uses TRBV4-2 with TRBJ1-6; 9 bases are shared with TRBD1. Germline assignment: CDR1 LGHNA and CDR2 YNFKEQ. Losses at the gene ends were 3 bases for V and 6 bases for J; bases not matched to a gene: 6. The CDR3 contains 16 residues. The CDR3 DNA reads TGTGCCAGCAGCCATGGGGACAGGGCGCGTAATTCACCCCTCCACTTT. Translating it yields CASSHGDRARNSPLHF.